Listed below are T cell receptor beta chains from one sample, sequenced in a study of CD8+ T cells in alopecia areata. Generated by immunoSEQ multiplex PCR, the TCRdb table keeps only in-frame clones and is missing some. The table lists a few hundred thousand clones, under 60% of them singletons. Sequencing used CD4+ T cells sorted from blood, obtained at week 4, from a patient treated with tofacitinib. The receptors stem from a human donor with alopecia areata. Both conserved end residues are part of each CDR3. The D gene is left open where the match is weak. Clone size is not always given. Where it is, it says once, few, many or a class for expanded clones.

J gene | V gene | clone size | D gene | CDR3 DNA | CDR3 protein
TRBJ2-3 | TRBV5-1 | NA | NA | TGCGCCAGCAGCTTGGATGCCGGTACGCAGTATTTT | CASSLDAGTQYF
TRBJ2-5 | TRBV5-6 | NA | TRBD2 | TGTGCCAGCAGCTCCGGGACTATCCAAGAGACCCAGTACTTC | CASSSGTIQETQYF
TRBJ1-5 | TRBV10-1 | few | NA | TGCGCCAGCAGTGAGAAGCGAAATCAGCCCCAGCATTTT | CASSEKRNQPQHF
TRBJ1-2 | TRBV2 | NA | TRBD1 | TGTGCCAGCAGTGAAAGGACAGGGGGCTTCGATGGCTACACCTTC | CASSERTGGFDGYTF
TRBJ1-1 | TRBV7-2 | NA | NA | TGTGCCAGCAAGGCAGGGCTGCACACTGAAGCTTTCTTT | CASKAGLHTEAFF
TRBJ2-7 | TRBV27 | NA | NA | TGTGCCAGCAGGGCAGGGCGGCTGTGGGAGCAGTACTTC | CASRAGRLWEQYF
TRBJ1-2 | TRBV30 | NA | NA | TGTGCCTCTACTACGAATAACTATGGCTACACCTTC | CASTTNNYGYTF
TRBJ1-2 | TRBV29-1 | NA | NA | TGCAGCGTTGTCACCCCCAGAGGGTTTGGGCAATACTATGGCTACACCTTC | CSVVTPRGFGQYYGYTF
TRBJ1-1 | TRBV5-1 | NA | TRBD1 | TGCGCCAGCAGCCTCCGACAGGGCACTGAAGCTTTCTTT | CASSLRQGTEAFF
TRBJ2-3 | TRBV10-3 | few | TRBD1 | TGTGCCATCAGTGAATTCCGGGACAGGGAGAATACGCAGTATTTT | CAISEFRDRENTQYF
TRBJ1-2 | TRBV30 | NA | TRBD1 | TGTGCCTGGAGTACTGAGGGACAGGGACCCTATGGCTACACCTTC | CAWSTEGQGPYGYTF
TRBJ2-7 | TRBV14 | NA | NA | TGTGCCAGCAGCCAAAGACGGAGCTCCTACGAGCAGTACTTC | CASSQRRSSYEQYF
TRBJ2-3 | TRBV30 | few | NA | TGTGCCTGGATTCGATTCGGCGGGATCAGGCCAGATACGCAGTATTTT | CAWIRFGGIRPDTQYF
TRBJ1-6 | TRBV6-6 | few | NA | TGTGCCAGCACCCTCCCGGCCCCAGGGCAGAATTCACCCCTCCACTTT | CASTLPAPGQNSPLHF
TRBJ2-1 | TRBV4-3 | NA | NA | TGCGCCAGCAGCCAAGACAGTTACGGGACGAAATACAATGAGCAGTTCTTC | CASSQDSYGTKYNEQFF
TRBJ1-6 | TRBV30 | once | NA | TGTGCCTGGAGTGCCCACGGGTCGAATAATTCACCCCTCCACTTT | CAWSAHGSNNSPLHF
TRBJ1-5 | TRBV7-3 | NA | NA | TGTGCCAGCAGCTTAACAGCTACTCAGCCCCAGCATTTT | CASSLTATQPQHF
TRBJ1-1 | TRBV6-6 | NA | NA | TGTGCCAGCAGCCAACCTGGACAGAACACTGAAGCTTTCTTT | CASSQPGQNTEAFF
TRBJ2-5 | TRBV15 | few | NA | TGTGCCACCAGCGGAGGACAGCAAGAGACCCAGTACTTC | CATSGGQQETQYF
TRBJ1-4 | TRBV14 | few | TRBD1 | TGTGCCAGCAGCCTTAGACAGGGGCGTGAAAAACTGTTTTTT | CASSLRQGREKLFF
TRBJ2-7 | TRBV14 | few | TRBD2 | TGTGCCAGCAGCCCCTTTCCGACTAGCGGGGGGCCGCGGGCCTACGAGCAGTACTTC | CASSPFPTSGGPRAYEQYF
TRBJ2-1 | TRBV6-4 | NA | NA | TGTGCCAGCAGTGAAGGGATGAATGAGCAGTTCTTC | CASSEGMNEQFF
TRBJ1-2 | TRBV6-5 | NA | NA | TGTGCCAGCAGTTACAGACGGAACTATGGCTACACCTTC | CASSYRRNYGYTF
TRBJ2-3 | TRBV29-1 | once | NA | TGCAGCGTGGGTATGAGCACAGATACGCAGTATTTT | CSVGMSTDTQYF
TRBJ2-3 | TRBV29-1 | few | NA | TGCAGCGTCGGGACCGGTCGGATGGATACGCAGTATTTT | CSVGTGRMDTQYF
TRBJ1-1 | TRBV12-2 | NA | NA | TGTGCAAGTCGTCGACAGGGCGTTGAAGCTTTCTTT | CASRRQGVEAFF
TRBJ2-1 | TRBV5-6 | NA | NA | TGTGCCAGCAGCACCTTGGGGGGGCCTAGTAATGAGCAGTTCTTC | CASSTLGGPSNEQFF
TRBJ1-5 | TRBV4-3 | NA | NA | TGCGCCAGCAGCCAAGATCGGTATCAGCCCCAGCATTTT | CASSQDRYQPQHF
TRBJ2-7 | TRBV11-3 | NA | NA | TGTGCCAGCAGCTCCGGTACTTCCTACGAGCAGTACTTC | CASSSGTSYEQYF
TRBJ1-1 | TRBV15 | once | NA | TGTGCCACCAGCAGAGGGGAAACTGAAGCTTTCTTT | CATSRGETEAFF
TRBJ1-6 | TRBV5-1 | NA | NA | TGCGCCAGCAGCCCTTCCGATAATTCACCCCTCCACTTT | CASSPSDNSPLHF
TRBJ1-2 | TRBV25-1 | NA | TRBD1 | TGTGCCAGCACCTCGGACAGGGCTCGTGGCTACACCTTC | CASTSDRARGYTF
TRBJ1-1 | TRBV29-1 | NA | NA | TGCAGCGTCAGGGCAGGTTACACTGAAGCTTTCTTT | CSVRAGYTEAFF
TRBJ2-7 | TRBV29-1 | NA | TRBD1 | TGCAGCGTTGGGGGACAGCACGAGCAGTACTTC | CSVGGQHEQYF
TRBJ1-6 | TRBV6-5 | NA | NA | TGTGCCAGCAGCCGTGGACAGTTCTTGGATTCACCCCTCCACTTT | CASSRGQFLDSPLHF
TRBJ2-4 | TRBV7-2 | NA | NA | TGTGCCAGCAGCTTAGTGACGGCCAAAAACATTCAGTACTTC | CASSLVTAKNIQYF
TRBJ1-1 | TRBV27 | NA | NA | TGTGCCAGCAGGTATCGGGGGAGTAACACTGAAGCTTTCTTT | CASRYRGSNTEAFF
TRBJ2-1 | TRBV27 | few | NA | TGTGCCAGCAGTTTAGGCGGGCGCGACAACAATGAGCAGTTCTTC | CASSLGGRDNNEQFF
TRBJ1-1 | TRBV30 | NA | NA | TGTGCCTGGAGTGTACTAGGAGGCGCTGAAGCTTTCTTT | CAWSVLGGAEAFF
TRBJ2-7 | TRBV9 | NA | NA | TGTGCCAGCAGCGTAGCGCCAGACTCCTACGAGCAGTACTTC | CASSVAPDSYEQYF
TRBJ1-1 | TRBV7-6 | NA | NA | TGTGCCAGCAGCCCGCTGACAGGGAACACTGAAGCTTTCTTT | CASSPLTGNTEAFF
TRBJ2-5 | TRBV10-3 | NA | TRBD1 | TGTGCCATCAGACCCGGGACAGAAGAGACCCAGTACTTC | CAIRPGTEETQYF
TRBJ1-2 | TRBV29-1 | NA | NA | TGCAGCGTTGTTCACACGGAAAGCAATGGCTACACCTTC | CSVVHTESNGYTF